This T cell receptor (beta chain) was sequenced during a study of metastatic and nonmetastatic thyroid tumors. At the level of the study: Repertoire comparisons spanned blood and tumor or nodule tissue from malignant and benign thyroid patients.

Authors' data handling: Between-group CDR3 differences, defined by clinicopathological status, yielded a distant-metastasis classifier for papillary thyroid cancer. Using MiXCR, TCRdb reanalyzed the PCR reads. The authors' filters were not applied to this entry. In the table there are around 28,000 clones, 30% of which are singletons. Not a single patient had been given any form of treatment at any point before undergoing thyroid surgery. This clone has more than one count but fewer than ten. The antigen remains unidentified. The study, taken as a whole, reports: Within blood and tumor, benign nodules reportedly had significantly lower TCR beta diversity than malignant thyroid tumors did.

The sequence derives from a female donor with papillary thyroid cancer or a benign thyroid nodule (not recorded which). Some clones in this sample may be carry-over from other donors' samples. Sample: blood.

The CDR3 sequence is CASSLDGAPYEQYF. In nucleotides, the CDR3 is TGCGCCAGCAGCTTGGACGGGGCGCCGTACGAGCAGTACTTC. This chain links TRBV5-1 with TRBJ2-7; D may correspond to TRBD1 or TRBD2 (5 bases each). Germline lookup yields CDR1 SGHRS and CDR2 YFSETQ. Trimming removed 0 bases from V and 4 bases from J, with 11 bases in between. The CDR3 sequence is 14 residues long. Combining the CDR3 with reference TRBV5-1 and TRBJ2-7 gives the whole variable domain KAGVTQTPRYLIKTRGQQVTLSCSPISGHRSVSWYQQTPGQGLQFLFEYFSETQRNKGNFPGRFSGRQFSNSRSEMNVSTLELGDSALYLCASSLDGAPYEQYFGPGTRLTVT.